The 5 T cell receptor beta chains in this list originate from one sample, sequenced in a study of blood T cell repertoires in COVID-19. Generated by immunoSEQ multiplex PCR, the TCRdb table keeps only in-frame clones and is missing some. Among 270,000 or so clones listed, approximately 81% were seen once. The sample taken for sequencing was PBMCs or T cells enriched from blood (not recorded which). The origin of the receptors is a woman aged 50 to 60 who had been exposed to COVID-19.

This clone has only a few counts. The chain recombines TRBV7-9 with TRBJ1-3; unclear D gene. V was trimmed by 4 bases and J by 3 bases, leaving 4 bases between them. The CDR3 totals 12 residues. Germline CDR1 SEHNR, CDR2 FQNEAQ (reference sequence). CDR3 bases: TGTGCCAGCAGCTCTATTGGAAACACCATATATTTT. It codes for CASSSIGNTIYF.

The chain combines TRBV9 with TRBJ1-2, with no clear D. Germline V gene sequence: CDR1 SGDLS, CDR2 YYNGEE. The CDR3 sequence is 12 residues long. The germline V and J ends were trimmed by 3 bases and 4 bases, with 7 bases remaining between them. The CDR3 protein is CASSGGSYGYTF. In DNA, the CDR3 is TGTGCCAGCAGCGGAGGGAGCTATGGCTACACCTTC.

With respect to this clone: At the DNA level, this CDR3 is encoded by other sequences in the same sample as well. This sequence joins TRBV28 and TRBJ1-1; TRBD1 matches at 10 bases. With 6 bases clipped from V and 5 bases from J, the junction kept 3 bases outside the gene matches. The CDR3 totals 13 residues. CDR1 MDHEN and CDR2 SYDVKM come from the germline V gene. CDR3 in amino acids: CASRTGGVTEAFF. The CDR3 DNA reads as TGTGCCAGCAGGACAGGGGGCGTAACTGAAGCTTTCTTT.

This clone came up once. The chain has TRBV6-2 or TRBV6-3 and TRBJ2-1; the D gene is possibly TRBD1 (6 bases). The CDR3 length is 14 residues. Germline loops: CDR1 MNHEY, CDR2 SVGEGT. The V gene lost 2 bases and the J gene lost 3 bases, with 8 bases spanning the gap. The CDR3 sequence: CASSYGQIYNEQFF. The CDR3 nucleotides are TGTGCCAGCAGTTACGGACAGATCTACAATGAGCAGTTCTTC.

The chain has TRBV28 and TRBJ1-1, with D possibly matching TRBD1 (5 bases). The CDR3 contains 14 residues. Per the germline V gene, CDR1 is MDHEN and CDR2 is SYDVKM. Trimming took 2 bases from V and 4 from J, leaving 11 bases between them. The CDR3 reads CASSLTGLRTEAFF. The DNA for the CDR3 is TGTGCCAGCAGTTTAACAGGCCTGCGCACTGAAGCTTTCTTT.